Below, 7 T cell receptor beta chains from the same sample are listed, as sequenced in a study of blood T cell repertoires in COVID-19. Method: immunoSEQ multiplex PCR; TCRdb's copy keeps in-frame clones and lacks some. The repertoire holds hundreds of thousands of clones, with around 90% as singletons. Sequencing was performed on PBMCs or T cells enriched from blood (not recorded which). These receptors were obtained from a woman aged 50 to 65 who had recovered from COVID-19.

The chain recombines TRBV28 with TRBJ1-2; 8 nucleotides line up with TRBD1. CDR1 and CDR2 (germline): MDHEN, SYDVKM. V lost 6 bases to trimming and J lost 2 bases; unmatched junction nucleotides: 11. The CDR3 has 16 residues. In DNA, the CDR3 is TGTGCCAGCAGGATCGGGACAGGAGGGGGGAACTATGGCTACACCTTC. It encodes CASRIGTGGGNYGYTF.

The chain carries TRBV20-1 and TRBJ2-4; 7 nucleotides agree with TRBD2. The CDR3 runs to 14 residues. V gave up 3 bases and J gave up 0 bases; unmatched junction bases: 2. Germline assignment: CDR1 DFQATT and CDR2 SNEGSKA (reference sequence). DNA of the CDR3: TGCAGTGCTAGTGTAGCGGGAGCCAAAAACATTCAGTACTTC. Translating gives CSASVAGAKNIQYF.

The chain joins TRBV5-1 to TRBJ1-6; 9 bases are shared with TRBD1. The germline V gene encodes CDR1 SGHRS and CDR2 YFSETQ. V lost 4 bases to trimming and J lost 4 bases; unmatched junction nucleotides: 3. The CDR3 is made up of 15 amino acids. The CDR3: CASSQGQGYNSPLHF. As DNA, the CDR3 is TGCGCCAGCAGCCAGGGACAGGGTTATAATTCACCCCTCCACTTT.

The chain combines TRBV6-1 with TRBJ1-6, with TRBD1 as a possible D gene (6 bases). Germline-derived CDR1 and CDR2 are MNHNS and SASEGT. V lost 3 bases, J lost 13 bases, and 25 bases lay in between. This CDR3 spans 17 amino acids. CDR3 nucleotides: TGTGCCAGCAGTGACACCGGGACATATGGCCCAAGCGTTCCCCTCCACTTT. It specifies CASSDTGTYGPSVPLHF.

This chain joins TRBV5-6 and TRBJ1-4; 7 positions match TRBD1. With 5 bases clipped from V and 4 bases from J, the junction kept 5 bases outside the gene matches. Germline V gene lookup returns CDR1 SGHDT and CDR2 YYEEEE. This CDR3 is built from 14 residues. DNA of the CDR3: TGTGCCAGCAGAATCGGGACAGATAATGAAAAACTGTTTTTT. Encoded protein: CASRIGTDNEKLFF. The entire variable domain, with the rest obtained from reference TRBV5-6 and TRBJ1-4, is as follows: DAGVTQSPTHLIKTRGQQVTLRCSPKSGHDTVSWYQQALGQGPQFIFQYYEEEERQRGNFPDRFSGHQFPNYSSELNVNALLLGDSALYLCASRIGTDNEKLFFGSGTQLSVL.

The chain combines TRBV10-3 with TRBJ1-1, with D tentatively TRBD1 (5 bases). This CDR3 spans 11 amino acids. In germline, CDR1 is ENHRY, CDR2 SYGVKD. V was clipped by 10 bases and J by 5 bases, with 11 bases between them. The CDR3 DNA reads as TGTGCCACCCTGACAGAGACTGAAGCTTTCTTT. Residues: CATLTETEAFF.

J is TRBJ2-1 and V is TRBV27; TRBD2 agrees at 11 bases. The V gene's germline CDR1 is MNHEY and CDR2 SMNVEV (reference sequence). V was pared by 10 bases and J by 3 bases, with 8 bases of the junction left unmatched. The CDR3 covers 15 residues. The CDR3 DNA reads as TGTGCCACAACGAAGGGGACTAGCGGCTACAATGAGCAGTTCTTC. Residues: CATTKGTSGYNEQFF.